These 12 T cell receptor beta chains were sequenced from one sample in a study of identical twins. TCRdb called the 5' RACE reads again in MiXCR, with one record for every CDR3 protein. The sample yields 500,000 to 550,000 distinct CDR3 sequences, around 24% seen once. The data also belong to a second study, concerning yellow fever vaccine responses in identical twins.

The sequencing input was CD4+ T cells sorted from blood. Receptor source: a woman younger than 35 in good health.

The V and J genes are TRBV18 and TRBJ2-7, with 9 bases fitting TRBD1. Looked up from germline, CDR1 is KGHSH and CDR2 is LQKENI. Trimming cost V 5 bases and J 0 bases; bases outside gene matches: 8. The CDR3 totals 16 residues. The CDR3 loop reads CASSAIGQGSSYEQYV. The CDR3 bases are TGTGCCAGCTCAGCAATCGGACAGGGGAGCTCCTACGAGCAGTACGTC.

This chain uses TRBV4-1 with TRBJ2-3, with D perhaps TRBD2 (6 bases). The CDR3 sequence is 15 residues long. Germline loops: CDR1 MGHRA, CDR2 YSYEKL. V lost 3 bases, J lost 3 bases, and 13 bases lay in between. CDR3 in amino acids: CASSQLGTLTDTQYF. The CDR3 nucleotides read TGCGCCAGCAGCCAGTTGGGGACTTTAACAGATACGCAGTATTTT.

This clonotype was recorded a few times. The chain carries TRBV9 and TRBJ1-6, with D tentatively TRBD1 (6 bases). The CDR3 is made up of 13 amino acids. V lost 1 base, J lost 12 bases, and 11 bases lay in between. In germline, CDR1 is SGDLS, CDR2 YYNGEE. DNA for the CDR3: TGTGCCAGCAGCGTAACAGGGAATAGACCCCTCCACTTT. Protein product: CASSVTGNRPLHF.

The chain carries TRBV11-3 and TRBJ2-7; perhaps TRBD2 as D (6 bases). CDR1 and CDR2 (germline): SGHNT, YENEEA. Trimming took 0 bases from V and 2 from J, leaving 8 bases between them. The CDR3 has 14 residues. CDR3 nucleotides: TGTGCCAGCAGCTTAGACGCGGGGCCCTACGAGCAGTACTTC. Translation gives CASSLDAGPYEQYF. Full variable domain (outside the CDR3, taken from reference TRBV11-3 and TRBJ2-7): EAGVVQSPRYKIIEKKQPVAFWCNPISGHNTLYWYLQNLGQGPELLIRYENEEAVDDSQLPKDRFSAERLKGVDSTLKIQPAELGDSAVYLCASSLDAGPYEQYFGPGTRLTVT.

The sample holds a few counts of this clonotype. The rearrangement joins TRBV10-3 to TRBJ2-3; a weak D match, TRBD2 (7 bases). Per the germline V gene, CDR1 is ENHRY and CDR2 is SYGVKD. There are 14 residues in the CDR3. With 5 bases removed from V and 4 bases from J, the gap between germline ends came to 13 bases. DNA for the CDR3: TGTGCCATCAGTTGGTCGGGGGGCGCAGATACGCAGTATTTT. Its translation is CAISWSGGADTQYF.

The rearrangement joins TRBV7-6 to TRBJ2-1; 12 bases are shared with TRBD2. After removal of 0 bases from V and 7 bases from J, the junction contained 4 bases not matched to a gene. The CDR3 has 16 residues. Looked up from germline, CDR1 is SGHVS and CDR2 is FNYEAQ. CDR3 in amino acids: CASSLAPSGRVNEQFF. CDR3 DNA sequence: TGTGCCAGCAGCTTAGCGCCTAGCGGGAGGGTTAATGAGCAGTTCTTC.

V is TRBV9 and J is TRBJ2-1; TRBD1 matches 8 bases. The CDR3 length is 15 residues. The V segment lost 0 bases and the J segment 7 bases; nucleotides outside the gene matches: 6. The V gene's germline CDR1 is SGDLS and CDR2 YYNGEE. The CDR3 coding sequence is TGTGCCAGCAGCGTAGCCCGGACAGGGCGGAATGAGCAGTTCTTC. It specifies CASSVARTGRNEQFF.

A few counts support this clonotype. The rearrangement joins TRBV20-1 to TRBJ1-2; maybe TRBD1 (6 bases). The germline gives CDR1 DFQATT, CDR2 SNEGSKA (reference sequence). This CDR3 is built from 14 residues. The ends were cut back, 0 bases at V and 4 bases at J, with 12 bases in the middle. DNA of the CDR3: TGCAGTGCTAGAGATGGGGGGGCGCCCTATGGCTACACCTTC. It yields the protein CSARDGGAPYGYTF.

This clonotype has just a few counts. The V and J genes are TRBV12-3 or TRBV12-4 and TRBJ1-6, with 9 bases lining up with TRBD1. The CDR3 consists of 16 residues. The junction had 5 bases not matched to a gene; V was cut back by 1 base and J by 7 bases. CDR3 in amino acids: CASSLDGTGLNSPLHF. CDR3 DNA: TGTGCCAGCAGTTTAGATGGGACAGGGTTGAATTCACCCCTCCACTTT.

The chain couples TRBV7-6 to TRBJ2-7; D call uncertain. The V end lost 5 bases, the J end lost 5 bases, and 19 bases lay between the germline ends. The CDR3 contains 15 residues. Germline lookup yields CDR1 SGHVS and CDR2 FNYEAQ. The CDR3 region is CASSLLSETGNEQYV. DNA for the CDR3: TGTGCCAGCAGCCTCCTCTCGGAGACGGGTAACGAGCAGTACGTC.

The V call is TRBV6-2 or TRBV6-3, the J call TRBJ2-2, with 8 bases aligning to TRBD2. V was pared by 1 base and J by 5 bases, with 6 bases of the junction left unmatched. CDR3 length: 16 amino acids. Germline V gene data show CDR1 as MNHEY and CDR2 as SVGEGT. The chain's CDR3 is CASSYLTAGATGELFF. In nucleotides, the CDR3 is TGTGCCAGCAGTTACTTAACAGCGGGGGCGACCGGGGAGCTGTTTTTT.

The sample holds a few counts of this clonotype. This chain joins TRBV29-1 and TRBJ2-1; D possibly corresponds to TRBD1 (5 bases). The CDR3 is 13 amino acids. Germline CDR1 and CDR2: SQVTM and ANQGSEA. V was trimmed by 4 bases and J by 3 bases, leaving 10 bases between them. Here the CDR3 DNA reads TGCAGCGTTGTGGGGCAGGGCTACAATGAGCAGTTCTTC. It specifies CSVVGQGYNEQFF.